A selection of T cell receptor beta chains follows, all from one sample in a study of CD8 T cells in Susac syndrome. TCRdb re-analysed the immunoSEQ multiplex PCR reads in MiXCR, keeping a single row per CDR3 protein. The sample holds 150,000 to 190,000 distinct CDR3 sequences, 85% to 95% seen once. Material: CD4+ T cells from PBMCs. The receptors originated from a human donor with Susac syndrome. CDR3s include the opening cysteine and the closing phenylalanine or tryptophan. D genes are given only for firm matches. Clone sizes are given selectively: once, few, many, or a class where the clone is expanded.

NA	NA	TRBJ2-5	TRBV6-6	TGTGCCAGCAGCTCTATAGGGGGGCGCGGTGAGACCCAGTACTTC	CASSSIGGRGETQYF
NA	NA	TRBJ2-1	TRBV13	TGTGCCAGCCGACGGACTCTGTTGAATGAGCAGTTCTTC	CASRRTLLNEQFF
NA	TRBD1	TRBJ1-5	TRBV24-1	TGTGCCACCAGTGATTTCCTCGGACAGGGGGCCGGTCAGCCCCAGCATTTT	CATSDFLGQGAGQPQHF
once	NA	TRBJ2-7	TRBV20-1	TGCAGTGCTAGTGGACAGGGACTAACCTACGAGCAGTACTTC	CSASGQGLTYEQYF
NA	TRBD1	TRBJ2-1	TRBV7-2	TGTGCCAGCAGCTCAAGGACAGGCCAGGGGGAGCAGTTCTTC	CASSSRTGQGEQFF
NA	TRBD2	TRBJ2-7	TRBV2	TGTGCCAGCAGTGGACTAGCGGGGGTGTACGAGCAGTACTTC	CASSGLAGVYEQYF
once	NA	TRBJ1-1	TRBV5-4	TGTGCCAGCAGCTTCGGGAACAGGGCGAACACTGAAGCTTTCTTT	CASSFGNRANTEAFF
NA	NA	TRBJ1-4	TRBV4-2	TGTGCCAGCAGCCAAGGGGGTGTTTGGTCAGGAGAAAAACTGTTTTTT	CASSQGGVWSGEKLFF
NA	TRBD1	TRBJ1-5	TRBV12-3/TRBV12-4	TGTGCCAGCAGTTACCAGGGGGCAAGTCAGCCCCAGCATTTT	CASSYQGASQPQHF
once	NA	TRBJ2-2	TRBV7-2	TGTGCCACGACAGGTTACACCGGGGAGCTGTTTTTT	CATTGYTGELFF
NA	TRBD1	TRBJ2-3	TRBV20-1	TGCAGCGCTAGGGACAGAAGTACTACGCAGTATTTT	CSARDRSTTQYF
NA	NA	TRBJ1-5	TRBV29-1	TGCAGCGTAGGGACGGCCGATCAGCCCCAGCATTTT	CSVGTADQPQHF
NA	TRBD1	TRBJ2-3	TRBV5-1	TGCGCCAGCAGCTTGGCGGGACAGTCCTCTAGCACAGATACGCAGTATTTT	CASSLAGQSSSTDTQYF
NA	TRBD1	TRBJ2-2	TRBV25-1	TGTGCCAGCAGTGAAGCCGGGACAGGGAACACCGGGGAGCTGTTTTTT	CASSEAGTGNTGELFF